This T cell receptor (beta chain) was obtained from a study of blood T cells in healthy people across ages (dated by TCRdb to between 2015 and 2016). Background on the whole study: In model experiments, roughly one uniquely barcoded TCR beta cDNA molecule per two T cells was captured by template switching. The donors were divided into four age groups: young (average roughly 15 years), middle-aged (about 41), aged (about 62) and long-lived (around 80). Donors of different ages were randomly distributed across sequencing lanes to avoid experimental bias. To track age-related changes in TCR beta repertoire diversity, the study relied on deep sequencing normalized with unique cDNA molecular identifiers. For two donors (one aged 18 to 30 and one aged 80 or older), the study analyzed two additional independent replicas of 1 million unique cDNA reads from the same blood draw. Study-level results and caveats: A strong correlation was found between observed TCR beta diversity and the percentage of naive T cells measured by flow cytometry. Since profiling was done on bulk unsorted PBMCs, naive and antigen-experienced compartments could not be conclusively compared. Observed TCR beta diversity per million T cells fell roughly linearly with age, and a significant reduction was already apparent by age around 40. Because the CMV infection status of the donors was unknown, age-related changes in expanded clonotypes may potentially have been confounded. Total diversity estimates from one million sequenced T cells were considered lower bounds and underestimates. Compared with the aged group, more naive CD4+ T cells, fewer expanded clones and increased TCR diversity were shown by the long-lived group, suggesting age selection.

Preparation of the library involved 5' RACE. Instrument used: Illumina HiSeq 2500. A second roughly 6 to 12 cycle PCR used a sample-barcoded 5' primer and a J-beta primer mix. A template-switch 5' adaptor carrying 12 random nucleotides introduced a unique molecular identifier onto each TCR beta cDNA molecule. Each sample yielded at least 3 million CDR3-containing paired-end reads. First-strand cDNA was synthesized from all RNA with the Mint cDNA synthesis kit, primed by a TRBC-specific oligonucleotide. Following uracil-DNA glycosylase treatment, all cDNA underwent a first 18-cycle PCR with the universal primers M1SS and BC2_uni_R. On the authors' methods: Normalization of each sample was performed by random selection of 1 million high-quality reads, each carrying a distinct molecular identifier. Instead of being binned into consensus sequences, reads that shared molecular identifiers were thrown out. MiTCR, set to a Q25 quality threshold and the strictest error-elimination algorithm, was used for CDR3 identification, clonotype clustering and error correction. A nonparametric unseen species model using Euler transformation provided a lower-bound estimate of total TCR beta diversity. The raw public reads went through TCRdb reprocessing: fastp at Q25, MiXCR clone calling, in-frame beta chains kept. Merged by CDR3 protein, the rows form single entries marked with the most common genes and DNA. None of the V and J calls come from the authors' own analysis; TCRdb made them. Here the sample has 2 million or so distinct CDR3 sequences; just under 50% occur a single time. In total, the top ten clones hold over 2% of the sample.

Trimming leaves V shorter by 5 bases and J shorter by 4 bases, with the junction holding 5 bases beyond the gene matches. CDR1 and CDR2 (SGDLS, YYNGEE) derive from the germline V gene. Inclusive of the bounding cysteine and phenylalanine, the CDR3 is 14 residues long. Only CDR3 DNA remains: 42 bases, in frame from the first base. Systemically healthy Caucasian individuals from Russia, about 38 in total and aged about 6 to 95 years, were included as donors. Ten milliliters of peripheral blood were drawn from each donor into EDTA-treated Vacutainer tubes. Ficoll-Paque density-gradient centrifugation was used to isolate PBMCs, with at least 7 million per sample. Trizol reagent was used to extract total RNA from PBMCs, with at least 5.5 micrograms per sample. Naive CD45RAhigh/CD27high T cell percentages were measured by flow cytometry on a PBMC aliquot from every donor. Worth noting for this clonotype: Its antigen has not been determined. Base qualities are missing; no much larger clone stands one base away.

The sample comprised blood. The rearrangement combines TRBV9 with TRBJ2-3, with 9 central nucleotides matching TRBD2. The receptor was isolated from a middle-aged woman in good health. The nucleotide sequence reads TGTGCCAGCAGAGGGACTAGCACAGCAGATACGCAGTATTTT. The encoded protein is CASRGTSTADTQYF.